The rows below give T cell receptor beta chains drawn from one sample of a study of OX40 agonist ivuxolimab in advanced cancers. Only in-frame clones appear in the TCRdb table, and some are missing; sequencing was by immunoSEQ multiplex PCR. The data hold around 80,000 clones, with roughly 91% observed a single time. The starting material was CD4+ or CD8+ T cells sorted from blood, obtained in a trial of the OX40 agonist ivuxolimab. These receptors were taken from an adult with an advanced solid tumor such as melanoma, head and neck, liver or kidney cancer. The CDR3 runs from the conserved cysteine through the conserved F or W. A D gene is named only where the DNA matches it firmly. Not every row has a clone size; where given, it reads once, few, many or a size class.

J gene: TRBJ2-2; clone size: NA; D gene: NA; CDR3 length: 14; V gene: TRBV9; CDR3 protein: CASSVSHLTGELFF; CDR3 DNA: TGTGCCAGCAGCGTTAGTCACCTCACCGGGGAGCTGTTTTTT
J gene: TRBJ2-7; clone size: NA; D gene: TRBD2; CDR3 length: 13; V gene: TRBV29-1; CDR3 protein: CSGLTSGGGEQYF; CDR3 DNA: TGCAGCGGTCTAACTAGCGGCGGTGGCGAGCAGTACTTC
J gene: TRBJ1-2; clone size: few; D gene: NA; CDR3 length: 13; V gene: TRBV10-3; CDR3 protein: CAITFGQNYGYTF; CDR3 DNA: TGTGCCATCACCTTTGGACAGAACTATGGCTACACCTTC
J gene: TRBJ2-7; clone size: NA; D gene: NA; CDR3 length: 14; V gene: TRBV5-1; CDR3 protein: CASSLVGGSYEQYF; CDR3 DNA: TGCGCCAGCAGCTTGGTGGGAGGCAGTTACGAGCAGTACTTC
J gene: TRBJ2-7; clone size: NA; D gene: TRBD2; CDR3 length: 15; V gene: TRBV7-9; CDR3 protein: CASSPGLAGGGVQYF; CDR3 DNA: TGTGCCAGCAGCCCGGGACTAGCGGGAGGAGGTGTGCAGTACTTC
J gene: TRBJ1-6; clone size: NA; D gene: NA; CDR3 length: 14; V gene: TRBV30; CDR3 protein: CAWRRYQGNSPLHF; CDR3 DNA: TGTGCCTGGAGAAGGTACCAAGGAAATTCACCCCTCCACTTT
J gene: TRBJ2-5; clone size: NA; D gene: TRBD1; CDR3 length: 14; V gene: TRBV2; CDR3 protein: CASSKQGARETQYF; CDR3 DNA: TGTGCCAGCAGCAAGCAGGGGGCGCGGGAGACCCAGTACTTC
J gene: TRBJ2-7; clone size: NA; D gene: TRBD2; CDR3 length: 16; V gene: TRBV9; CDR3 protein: CASSVGLAGVGYEQYF; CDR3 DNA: TGTGCCAGCAGCGTTGGACTAGCGGGAGTAGGATACGAGCAGTACTTC
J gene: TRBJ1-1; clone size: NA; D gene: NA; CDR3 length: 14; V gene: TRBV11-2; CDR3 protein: CASRPGGANTEAFF; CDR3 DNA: TGTGCCAGCAGGCCCGGGGGGGCGAACACTGAAGCTTTCTTT
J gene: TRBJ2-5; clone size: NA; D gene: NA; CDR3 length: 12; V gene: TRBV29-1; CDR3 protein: CSVSGGLETQYF; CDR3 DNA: TGCAGCGTGAGTGGAGGGTTAGAGACCCAGTACTTC
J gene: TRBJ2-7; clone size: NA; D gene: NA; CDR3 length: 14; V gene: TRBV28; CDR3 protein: CASSLAGQFYEQYF; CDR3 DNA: TGTGCCAGCAGTTTAGCGGGACAGTTCTACGAGCAGTACTTC
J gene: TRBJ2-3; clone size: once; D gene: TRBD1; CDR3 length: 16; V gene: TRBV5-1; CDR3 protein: CASSSQNRGNTDTQYF; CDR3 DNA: TGCGCCAGCAGCTCTCAGAACAGGGGAAACACAGATACGCAGTATTTT
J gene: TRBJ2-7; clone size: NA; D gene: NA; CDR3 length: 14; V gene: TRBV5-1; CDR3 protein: CASSLAGALGEQYF; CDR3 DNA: TGCGCCAGCAGCTTGGCTGGGGCCCTGGGGGAGCAGTACTTC
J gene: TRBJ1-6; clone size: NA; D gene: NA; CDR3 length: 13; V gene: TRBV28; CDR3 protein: CASSLGGTPPLHF; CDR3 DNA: TGTGCCAGCAGTCTGGGGGGAACCCCACCCCTCCACTTT
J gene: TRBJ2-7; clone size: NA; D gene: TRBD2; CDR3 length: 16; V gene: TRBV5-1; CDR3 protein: CASSPGLAEYTYEQYF; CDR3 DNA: TGCGCCAGCAGCCCCGGACTAGCGGAGTATACCTACGAGCAGTACTTC
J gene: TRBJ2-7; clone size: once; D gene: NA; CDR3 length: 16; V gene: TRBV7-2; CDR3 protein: CASSFGGPAVRYEQYF; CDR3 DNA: TGTGCCAGCAGCTTTGGCGGTCCAGCGGTTCGATACGAGCAGTACTTC
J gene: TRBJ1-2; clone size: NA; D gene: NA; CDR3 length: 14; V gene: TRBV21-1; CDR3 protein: CASSKRALGRGYTF; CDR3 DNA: TGTGCCAGCAGCAAACGGGCCCTAGGTCGGGGCTACACCTTC
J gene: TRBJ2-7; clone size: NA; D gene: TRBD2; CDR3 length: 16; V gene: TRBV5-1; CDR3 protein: CASSLPLAGASYEQYF; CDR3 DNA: TGCGCCAGCAGCTTACCTCTAGCGGGAGCCTCCTACGAGCAGTACTTC
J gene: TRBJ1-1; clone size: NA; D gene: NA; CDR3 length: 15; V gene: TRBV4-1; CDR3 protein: CASSQETSLNTEAFF; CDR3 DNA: TGCGCCAGCAGCCAAGAGACATCGTTGAACACTGAAGCTTTCTTT
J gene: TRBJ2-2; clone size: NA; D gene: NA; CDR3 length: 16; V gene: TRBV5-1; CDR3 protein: CASRAGTAPNTGELFF; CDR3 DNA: TGCGCCAGCAGGGCGGGGACAGCCCCGAACACCGGGGAGCTGTTTTTT
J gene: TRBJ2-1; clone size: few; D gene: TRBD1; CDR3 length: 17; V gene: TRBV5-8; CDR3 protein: CASSLATGTANYNEQFF; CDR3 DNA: TGTGCCAGCAGCTTGGCAACCGGGACAGCGAACTACAATGAGCAGTTCTTC
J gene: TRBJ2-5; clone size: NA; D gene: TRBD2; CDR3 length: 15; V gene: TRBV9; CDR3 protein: CASSATSGSQETQYF; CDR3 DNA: TGTGCCAGCAGCGCGACTAGCGGGTCGCAAGAGACCCAGTACTTC
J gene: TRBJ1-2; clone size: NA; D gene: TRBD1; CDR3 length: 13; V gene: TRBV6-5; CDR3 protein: CATRTGGAQGYTF; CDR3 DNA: TGTGCCACCAGGACAGGGGGCGCCCAAGGCTACACCTTC
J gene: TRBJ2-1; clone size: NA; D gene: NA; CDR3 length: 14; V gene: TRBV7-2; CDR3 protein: CASSPELANNEQFF; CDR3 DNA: TGTGCCAGCAGCCCCGAACTTGCAAACAATGAGCAGTTCTTC
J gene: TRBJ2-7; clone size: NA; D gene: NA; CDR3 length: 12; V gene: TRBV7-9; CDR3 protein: CASSPNSYEQYF; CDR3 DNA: TGTGCCAGCAGCCCGAATTCCTACGAGCAGTACTTC
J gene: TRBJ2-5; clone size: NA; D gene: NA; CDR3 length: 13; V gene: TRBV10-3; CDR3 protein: CAISAPAEETQYF; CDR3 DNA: TGTGCCATCAGTGCACCGGCTGAAGAGACCCAGTACTTC
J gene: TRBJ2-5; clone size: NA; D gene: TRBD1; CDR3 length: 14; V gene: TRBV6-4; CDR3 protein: CASSPTGYQETQYF; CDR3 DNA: TGTGCCAGCAGTCCGACAGGGTATCAAGAGACCCAGTACTTC
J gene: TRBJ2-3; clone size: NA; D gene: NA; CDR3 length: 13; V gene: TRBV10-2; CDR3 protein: CASSVPGTDTQYF; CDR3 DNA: TGCGCCAGCAGTGTCCCCGGCACAGATACGCAGTATTTT
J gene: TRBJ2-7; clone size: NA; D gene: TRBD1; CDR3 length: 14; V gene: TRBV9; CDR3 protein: CASSVGQGNYEQYF; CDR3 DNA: TGTGCCAGCAGCGTTGGACAGGGTAACTACGAGCAGTACTTC
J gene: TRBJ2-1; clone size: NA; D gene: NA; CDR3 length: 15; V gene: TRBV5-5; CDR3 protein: CASSQRDRNYNEQFF; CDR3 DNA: TGTGCCAGCAGCCAGCGGGACAGGAATTACAATGAGCAGTTCTTC
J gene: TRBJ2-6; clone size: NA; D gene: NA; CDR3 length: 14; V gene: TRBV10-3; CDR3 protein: CATMVVSGANVLTF; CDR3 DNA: TGTGCCACCATGGTTGTATCTGGGGCCAACGTCCTGACTTTC
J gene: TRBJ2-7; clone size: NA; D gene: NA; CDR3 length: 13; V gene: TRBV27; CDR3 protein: CASRPQGSYEQYF; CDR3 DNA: TGTGCCAGCAGACCCCAGGGCTCCTACGAGCAGTACTTC